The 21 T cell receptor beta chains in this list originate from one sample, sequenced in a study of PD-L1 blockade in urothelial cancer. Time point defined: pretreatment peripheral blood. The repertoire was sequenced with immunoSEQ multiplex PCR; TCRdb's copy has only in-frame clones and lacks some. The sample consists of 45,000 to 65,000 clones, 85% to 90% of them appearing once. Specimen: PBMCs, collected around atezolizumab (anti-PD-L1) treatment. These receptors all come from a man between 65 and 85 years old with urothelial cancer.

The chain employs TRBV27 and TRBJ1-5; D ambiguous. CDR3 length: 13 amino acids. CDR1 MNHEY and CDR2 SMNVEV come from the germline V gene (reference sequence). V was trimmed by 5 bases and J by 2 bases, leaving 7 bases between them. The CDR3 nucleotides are TGTGCCAGCAGTCCGCCGGGCAATCAGCCCCAGCATTTT. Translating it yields CASSPPGNQPQHF.

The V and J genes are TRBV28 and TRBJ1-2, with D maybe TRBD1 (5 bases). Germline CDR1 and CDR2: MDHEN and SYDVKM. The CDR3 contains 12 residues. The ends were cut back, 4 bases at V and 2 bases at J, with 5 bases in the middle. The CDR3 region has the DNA TGTGCCAGCAGTTCAGGGAACTATGGCTACACCTTC. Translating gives CASSSGNYGYTF.

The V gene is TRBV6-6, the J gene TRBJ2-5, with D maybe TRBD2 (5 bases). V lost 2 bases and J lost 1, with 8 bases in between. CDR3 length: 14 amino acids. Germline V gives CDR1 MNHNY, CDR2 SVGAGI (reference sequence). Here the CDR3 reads CASSYGGLQETQYF. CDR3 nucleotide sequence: TGTGCCAGCAGTTACGGCGGACTCCAAGAGACCCAGTACTTC.

The CDR3 coding sequence is TGTGCCAGCAGGCAAACGGGGGGCACTGAAGCTTTCTTT. Protein sequence: CASRQTGGTEAFF. The chain couples TRBV27 to TRBJ1-1; D might be TRBD1 (5 bases). The V gene's germline CDR1 is MNHEY and CDR2 SMNVEV (reference sequence). The V end was cut by 6 bases, the J end by 4 bases, with 12 bases between. The CDR3 has 13 amino acids.

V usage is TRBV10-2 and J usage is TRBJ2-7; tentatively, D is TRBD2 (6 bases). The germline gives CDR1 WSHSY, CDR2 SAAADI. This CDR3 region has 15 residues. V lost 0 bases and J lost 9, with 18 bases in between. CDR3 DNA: TGCGCCAGCAGTGAGTCGCGGGGTGACGTCCTACCGCAGTACTTC. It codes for CASSESRGDVLPQYF.

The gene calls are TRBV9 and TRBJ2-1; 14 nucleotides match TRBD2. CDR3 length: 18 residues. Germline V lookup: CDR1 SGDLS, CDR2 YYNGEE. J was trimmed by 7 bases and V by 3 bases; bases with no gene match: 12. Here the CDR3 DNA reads TGTGCCAGCAGCGCGAAGGGGGCGACTAGCGGGAGGGCGAATGAGCAGTTCTTC. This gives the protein CASSAKGATSGRANEQFF.

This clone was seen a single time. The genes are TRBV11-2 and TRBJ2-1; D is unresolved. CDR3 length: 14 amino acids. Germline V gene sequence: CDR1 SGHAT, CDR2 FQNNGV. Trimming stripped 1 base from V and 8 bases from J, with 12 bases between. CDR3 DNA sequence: TGTGCCAGCAGCTTAGGTAAAATTTGGCATGAGCAGTTCTTC. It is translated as CASSLGKIWHEQFF.

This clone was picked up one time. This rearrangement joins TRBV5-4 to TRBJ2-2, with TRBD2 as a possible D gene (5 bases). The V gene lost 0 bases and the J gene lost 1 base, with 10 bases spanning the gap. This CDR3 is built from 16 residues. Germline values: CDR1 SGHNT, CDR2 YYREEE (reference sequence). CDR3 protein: CASSLGGPKNTGELFF. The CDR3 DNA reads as TGTGCCAGCAGCTTGGGAGGGCCCAAGAACACCGGGGAGCTGTTTTTT.

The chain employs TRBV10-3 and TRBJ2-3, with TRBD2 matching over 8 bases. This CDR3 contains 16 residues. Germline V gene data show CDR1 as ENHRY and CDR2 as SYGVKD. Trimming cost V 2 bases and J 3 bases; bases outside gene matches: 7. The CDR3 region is CAISEGNSGNTDTQYF. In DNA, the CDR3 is TGTGCCATCAGTGAGGGCAATAGCGGGAATACAGATACGCAGTATTTT.

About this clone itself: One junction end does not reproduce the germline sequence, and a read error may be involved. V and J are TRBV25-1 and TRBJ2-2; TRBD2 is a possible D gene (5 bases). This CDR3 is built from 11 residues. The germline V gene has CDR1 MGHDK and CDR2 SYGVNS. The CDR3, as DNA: TGTGCCAGCAGTGAATTCGGGGTGCTGTTTTTT. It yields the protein CASSEFGVLFF.

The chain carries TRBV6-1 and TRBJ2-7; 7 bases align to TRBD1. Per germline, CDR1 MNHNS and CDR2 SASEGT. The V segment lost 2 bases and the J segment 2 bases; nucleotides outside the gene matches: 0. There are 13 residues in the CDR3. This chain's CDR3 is CASSERGPYEQYF. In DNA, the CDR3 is TGTGCCAGCAGTGAAAGGGGGCCCTACGAGCAGTACTTC.

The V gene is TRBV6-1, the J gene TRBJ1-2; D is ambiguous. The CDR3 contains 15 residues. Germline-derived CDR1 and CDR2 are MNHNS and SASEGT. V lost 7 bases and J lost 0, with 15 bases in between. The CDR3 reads CASNPSRPTNYGYTF. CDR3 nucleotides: TGTGCCAGCAACCCCTCCCGTCCTACTAACTATGGCTACACCTTC.

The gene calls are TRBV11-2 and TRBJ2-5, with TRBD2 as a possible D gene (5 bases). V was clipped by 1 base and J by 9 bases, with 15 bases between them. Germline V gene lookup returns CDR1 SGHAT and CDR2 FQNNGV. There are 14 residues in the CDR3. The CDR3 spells CASSLALGLSAQYF. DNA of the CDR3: TGTGCCAGCAGCTTAGCCCTCGGACTGTCCGCCCAGTACTTC. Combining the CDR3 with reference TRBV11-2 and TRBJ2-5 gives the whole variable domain EAGVAQSPRYKIIEKRQSVAFWCNPISGHATLYWYQQILGQGPKLLIQFQNNGVVDDSQLPKDRFSAERLKGVDSTLKIQPAKLEDSAVYLCASSLALGLSAQYFGPGTRLLVL.

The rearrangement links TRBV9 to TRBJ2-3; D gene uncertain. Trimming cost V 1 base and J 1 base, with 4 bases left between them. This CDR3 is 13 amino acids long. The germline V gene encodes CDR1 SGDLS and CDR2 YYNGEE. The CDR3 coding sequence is TGTGCCAGCAGCGTATCTGGCACAGATACGCAGTATTTT. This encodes CASSVSGTDTQYF.

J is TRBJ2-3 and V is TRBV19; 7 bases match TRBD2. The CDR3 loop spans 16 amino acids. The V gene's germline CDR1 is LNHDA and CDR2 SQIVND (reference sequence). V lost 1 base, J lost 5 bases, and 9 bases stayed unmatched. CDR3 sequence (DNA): TGTGCCAGTAGTATAGTTGGAGGCGGGAGAGTAGATACGCAGTATTTT. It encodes CASSIVGGGRVDTQYF.

The CDR3 region has the DNA TGTGCCAGCAGCCCCTCTCTGGGAGGGCCGGGAGAGCAGTACTTC. Translation gives CASSPSLGGPGEQYF. The chain has TRBV9 and TRBJ2-7; 7 bases map to TRBD2. The CDR3 has 15 residues. V shed 4 bases and J 7 bases; nucleotides not matched to a gene: 14. Germline V gene lookup returns CDR1 SGDLS and CDR2 YYNGEE.

The CDR3 region has the DNA TGCGCCAGCAGCGGCCCCTCAGGCTACGAGCAGTACTTC. Residues: CASSGPSGYEQYF. The V call is TRBV5-1, the J call TRBJ2-7; no clear D. The V end lost 4 bases, the J end lost 3 bases, and 11 bases lay between the germline ends. The CDR3 covers 13 residues. Germline V gene data show CDR1 as SGHRS and CDR2 as YFSETQ.

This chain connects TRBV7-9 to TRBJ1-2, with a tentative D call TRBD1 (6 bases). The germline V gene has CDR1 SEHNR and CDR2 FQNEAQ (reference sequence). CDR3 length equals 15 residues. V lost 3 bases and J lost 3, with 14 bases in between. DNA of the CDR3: TGTGCCAGCAGCTTTTTGGACAGTCCCTACTATGGCTACACCTTC. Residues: CASSFLDSPYYGYTF.

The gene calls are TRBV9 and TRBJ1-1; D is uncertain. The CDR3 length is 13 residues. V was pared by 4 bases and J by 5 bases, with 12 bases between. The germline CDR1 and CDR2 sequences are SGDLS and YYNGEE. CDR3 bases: TGTGCCAGCAGCCCCTCTCGGGGTACTGAAGCTTTCTTT. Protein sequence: CASSPSRGTEAFF.

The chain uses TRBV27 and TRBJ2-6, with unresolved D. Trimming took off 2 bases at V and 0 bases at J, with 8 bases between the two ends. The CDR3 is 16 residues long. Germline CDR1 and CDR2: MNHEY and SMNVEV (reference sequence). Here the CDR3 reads CASSLEALSGANVLTF. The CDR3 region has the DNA TGTGCCAGCAGTTTAGAGGCCCTCTCTGGGGCCAACGTCCTGACTTTC.

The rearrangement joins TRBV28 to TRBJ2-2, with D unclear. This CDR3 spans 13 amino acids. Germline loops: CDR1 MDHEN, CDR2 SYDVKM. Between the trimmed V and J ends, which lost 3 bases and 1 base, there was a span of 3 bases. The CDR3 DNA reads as TGTGCCAGCAGTTTTCGGAACACCGGGGAGCTGTTTTTT. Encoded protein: CASSFRNTGELFF.